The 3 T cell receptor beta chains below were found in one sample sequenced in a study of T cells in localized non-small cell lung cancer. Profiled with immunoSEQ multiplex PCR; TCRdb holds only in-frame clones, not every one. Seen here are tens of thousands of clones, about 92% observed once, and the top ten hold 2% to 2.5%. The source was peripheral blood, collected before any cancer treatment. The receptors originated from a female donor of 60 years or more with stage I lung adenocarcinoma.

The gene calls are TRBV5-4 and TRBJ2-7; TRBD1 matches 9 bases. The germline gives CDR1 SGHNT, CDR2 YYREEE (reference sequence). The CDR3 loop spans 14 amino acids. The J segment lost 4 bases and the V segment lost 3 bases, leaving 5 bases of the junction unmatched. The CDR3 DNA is TGTGCCAGCAGCTCTGGACAGGGGACGTACGAGCAGTACTTC. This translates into CASSSGQGTYEQYF.

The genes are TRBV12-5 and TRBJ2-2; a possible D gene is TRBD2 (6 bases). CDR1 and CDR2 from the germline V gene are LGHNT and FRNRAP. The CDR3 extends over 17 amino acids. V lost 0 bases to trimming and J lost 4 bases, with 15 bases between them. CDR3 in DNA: TGTGCTAGTGGTTTGGTGTTAGGGCGGGGTGTCACCGGGGAGCTGTTTTTT. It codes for CASGLVLGRGVTGELFF.

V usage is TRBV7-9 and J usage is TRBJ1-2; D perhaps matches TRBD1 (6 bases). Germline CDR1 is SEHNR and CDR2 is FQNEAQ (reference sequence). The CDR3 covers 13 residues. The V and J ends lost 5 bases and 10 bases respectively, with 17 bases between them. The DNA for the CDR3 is TGTGCCAGCAGCCCCGCGGGGGGGGGCTCCTACACCTTC. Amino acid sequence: CASSPAGGGSYTF.